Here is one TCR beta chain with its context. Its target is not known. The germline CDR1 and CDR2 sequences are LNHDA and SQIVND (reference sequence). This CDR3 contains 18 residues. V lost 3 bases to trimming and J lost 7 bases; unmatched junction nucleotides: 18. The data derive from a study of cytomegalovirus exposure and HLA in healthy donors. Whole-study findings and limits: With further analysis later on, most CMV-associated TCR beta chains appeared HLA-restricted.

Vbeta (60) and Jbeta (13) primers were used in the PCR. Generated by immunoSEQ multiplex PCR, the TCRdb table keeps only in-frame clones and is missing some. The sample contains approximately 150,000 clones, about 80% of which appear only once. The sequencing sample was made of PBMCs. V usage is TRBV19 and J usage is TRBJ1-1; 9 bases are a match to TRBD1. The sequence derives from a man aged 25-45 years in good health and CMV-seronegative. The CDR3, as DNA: TGTGCCAGTAGTATTAAATCTTCGGGAACAGGGGGCTCCGTTGAAGCTTTCTTT. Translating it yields CASSIKSSGTGGSVEAFF.